The clone carrying this T cell receptor beta chain was seen repeatedly, ten times or more. V was shortened by 6 bases and J by 9 bases, with 21 bases between the two germline ends. This CDR3 is built from 15 residues. In germline, CDR1 is MDHEN, CDR2 SYDVKM. There were TCR beta CDR3 regions amplified from RNA transcripts. The primer set for the first-round RT-PCR of the TCR CDR3 was HTBI. Via MiXCR, TCRdb re-called the multiplex PCR reads, giving one row per CDR3 protein. The sample includes around 300,000 distinct CDR3 sequences, about 15% of them seen just once. Stable Graves' hyperthyroidism denoted no ophthalmopathy progression over 18 months. Those with hyperthyroidism were 18 to 65 years old, newly diagnosed, and ill for under 2 months. Diagnoses used clinical symptoms, serum thyroxine and TRAb, thyroid ultrasound and orbital computed tomography. The sample originates from a study of T cells in Graves' hyperthyroidism and ophthalmopathy.

This chain connects TRBV28 to TRBJ1-5; the D is unclear. The TCR originated in a woman younger than 45 with Graves' hyperthyroidism. Material for sequencing was blood. The CDR3 loop reads CASSKDVEWSGPQHF. The CDR3 DNA reads TGTGCCAGCAGCAAAGATGTAGAATGGTCCGGGCCCCAGCATTTT.